These 23 T cell receptor beta chains originate from one sample sequenced in a study of cytomegalovirus exposure and HLA in healthy donors. The PCR employed 60 Vbeta primers together with 13 Jbeta primers. Here immunoSEQ multiplex PCR was the method, and the copy in TCRdb shows in-frame clones only, minus some. The sample lists approximately 120,000 clones; roughly 74% were seen once. The sequencing sample was made of PBMCs. Receptors were obtained from a woman in her forties or fifties in good health and CMV-seropositive.

Details on this clone: At one boundary the junction diverges from the germline segment, which might be a read error. J is TRBJ2-1 and V is TRBV5-1, with 7 bases that match TRBD1. The CDR3 loop spans 14 amino acids. Germline V CDR1 and CDR2: SGHRS, YFSETQ. The DNA of the CDR3 is TGCGCCAGCAGATTGGGACAGACCAACGATGAGCAGTTCTTC. Protein: CASRLGQTNDEQFF.

The CDR3 sequence is CASTRLAGGYEQFF. The CDR3 coding sequence is TGTGCCAGCACAAGACTAGCGGGGGGGTACGAGCAGTTCTTC. The chain links TRBV27 to TRBJ2-1; 14 positions match TRBD2. Losses at the gene ends were 7 bases for V and 10 bases for J; bases not matched to a gene: 6. Germline CDR1 reads MNHEY; CDR2 reads SMNVEV (reference sequence). CDR3 length equals 14 residues.

This clone was counted once. The chain employs TRBV5-4 and TRBJ1-1; TRBD1 matches 11 bases. Germline V CDR1 and CDR2: SGHNT, YYREEE (reference sequence). The V and J ends lost 5 bases and 2 bases, in that order; junction bases with no gene match: 8. The CDR3 consists of 16 residues. The DNA for the CDR3 is TGTGCCAGCAGTTTACCGGGACAGGGGGTCAACACTGAAGCTTTCTTT. Amino acid sequence: CASSLPGQGVNTEAFF.

This chain joins TRBV27 and TRBJ1-6, with D perhaps matching TRBD1 (6 bases). There are 15 residues in the CDR3. CDR1 and CDR2 (germline): MNHEY, SMNVEV (reference sequence). V lost 4 bases, J lost 3 bases, and 10 bases lay in between. CDR3 residues: CASSSDSNYNSPLHF. The CDR3, as DNA: TGTGCCAGCAGTTCGGACAGCAACTATAATTCACCCCTCCACTTT.

The DNA for the CDR3 is TGTGCCAGCAGTTACTCCGGGACAGGGGCGGCCTACGAGCAGTACTTC. It codes for CASSYSGTGAAYEQYF. The chain employs TRBV6-5 and TRBJ2-7; 10 bases match TRBD1. Germline CDR1 and CDR2: MNHEY and SVGAGI. V dropped 0 bases and J dropped 2; count of bases not matched to a gene: 4. The CDR3 has 16 residues.

This chain uses TRBV6-6 with TRBJ1-6; the D gene is possibly TRBD1 (6 bases). The CDR3 runs 15 residues. Trimming removed 4 bases from V and 9 bases from J, with 16 bases in between. Per germline, CDR1 MNHNY and CDR2 SVGAGI (reference sequence). Written as DNA, the CDR3 is TGTGCCAGCAGTTCCCTGACAGGTTTGGGTTCACCCCTCCACTTT. Residues: CASSSLTGLGSPLHF.

The J gene is TRBJ2-5, the V gene TRBV28, with a weak D call TRBD2 (5 bases). The germline V gene encodes CDR1 MDHEN and CDR2 SYDVKM. The CDR3 is made up of 13 amino acids. V was trimmed by 3 bases and J by 3 bases, leaving 8 bases between them. The CDR3, as DNA: TGTGCCAGCAGTTTGGACTGGGAAGAGACCCAGTACTTC. It encodes CASSLDWEETQYF.

This clone was detected only a few times. The V call is TRBV6-1, the J call TRBJ1-2; 10 bases line up with TRBD1. V was pared by 3 bases and J by 7 bases, with 11 bases of the junction left unmatched. The CDR3 length is 16 residues. Germline V gives CDR1 MNHNS, CDR2 SASEGT. Here the CDR3 reads CASSEPMDRGLFGYTF. DNA for the CDR3: TGTGCCAGCAGTGAGCCCATGGACAGGGGGTTATTTGGCTACACCTTC.

The J gene is TRBJ2-7, the V gene TRBV18; D remains unclear. Trimming stripped 2 bases from V and 3 bases from J, with 14 bases between. This CDR3 has 15 residues. Per the germline V gene, CDR1 is KGHSH and CDR2 is LQKENI. CDR3 DNA: TGTGCCAGCTCACCAGGGTCGGGTGAAGTCTACGAGCAGTACTTC. It yields the protein CASSPGSGEVYEQYF.

The rearrangement joins TRBV5-1 to TRBJ1-1; maybe TRBD1 (6 bases). Germline CDR1 and CDR2: SGHRS and YFSETQ. Between the trimmed V and J ends, which lost 3 bases and 1 base, there was a span of 13 bases. The CDR3 has 15 amino acids. DNA of the CDR3: TGCGCCAGCAGCTGGAGGGGGGGCCAGAACACTGAAGCTTTCTTT. Protein: CASSWRGGQNTEAFF. The whole variable domain, filled in from reference TRBV5-1 and TRBJ1-1, reads KAGVTQTPRYLIKTRGQQVTLSCSPISGHRSVSWYQQTPGQGLQFLFEYFSETQRNKGNFPGRFSGRQFSNSRSEMNVSTLELGDSALYLCASSWRGGQNTEAFFGQGTRLTVV.

The genes are TRBV5-1 and TRBJ2-3; 8 bases map to TRBD1. The length of the CDR3 is 16 residues. Germline assignment: CDR1 SGHRS and CDR2 YFSETQ. Trimming took 0 bases from V and 4 from J; bases not matched to a gene: 7. Here the CDR3 DNA reads TGCGCCAGCAGCTTGGGATTGGGACAGGACGCAGATACGCAGTATTTT. It yields the protein CASSLGLGQDADTQYF. Variable domain in full (rest from reference TRBV5-1 and TRBJ2-3): KAGVTQTPRYLIKTRGQQVTLSCSPISGHRSVSWYQQTPGQGLQFLFEYFSETQRNKGNFPGRFSGRQFSNSRSEMNVSTLELGDSALYLCASSLGLGQDADTQYFGPGTRLTVL.

The rearrangement links TRBV5-6 to TRBJ1-6; 8 bases align to TRBD1. Looked up from germline, CDR1 is SGHDT and CDR2 is YYEEEE. V dropped 0 bases and J dropped 9; count of bases not matched to a gene: 8. This CDR3 is 16 amino acids long. CDR3 in amino acids: CASSLASGGGGSPLHF. The CDR3 coding sequence is TGTGCCAGCAGCTTGGCCTCAGGGGGCGGGGGTTCACCCCTCCACTTT.

J is TRBJ1-2 and V is TRBV20-1; weak D call: TRBD1 (6 bases). The germline gives CDR1 DFQATT, CDR2 SNEGSKA (reference sequence). Trimming cost V 6 bases and J 6 bases, with 11 bases left between them. The CDR3 spans 11 residues. CDR3 residues: CSAYRDHGYTF. CDR3 bases: TGCAGTGCCTACAGGGACCATGGCTACACCTTC.

V gene TRBV29-1 combines with J gene TRBJ2-4; tentatively, D is TRBD1 (6 bases). Germline lookup yields CDR1 SQVTM and CDR2 ANQGSEA. The CDR3 length is 16 residues. Trimming left V 8 bases short and J 0 bases short, with 20 bases between. The CDR3 is CSLSNTGSQAKNIQYF. DNA of the CDR3: TGCAGCTTGTCCAATACAGGGTCCCAAGCCAAAAACATTCAGTACTTC.

The chain couples TRBV5-1 to TRBJ2-5; D possibly corresponds to TRBD2 (6 bases). This CDR3 is built from 18 residues. V lost 0 bases to trimming and J lost 6 bases, with 24 bases between them. Germline V gives CDR1 SGHRS, CDR2 YFSETQ. The CDR3 DNA reads as TGCGCCAGCAGCTTGGGAGGACTACAGGAGTTCTCGGGGAAGACCCAGTACTTC. This translates into CASSLGGLQEFSGKTQYF.

V gene TRBV12-5 combines with J gene TRBJ2-6; no clear D. This CDR3 region has 13 residues. V lost 5 bases and J 1 base, leaving 3 bases between the germline ends. CDR1 is LGHNT and CDR2 is FRNRAP in the germline V gene. CDR3 sequence reads: CASGISGANVLTF. The CDR3 DNA is TGTGCTAGTGGTATATCTGGGGCCAACGTCCTGACTTTC.

The V and J genes are TRBV7-9 and TRBJ2-7, with D maybe TRBD1 (6 bases). Between the trimmed V and J ends, which lost 0 bases and 3 bases, there was a span of 12 bases. Germline V gives CDR1 SEHNR, CDR2 FQNEAQ (reference sequence). The CDR3 covers 15 residues. The CDR3: CASSLAPGTIYEQYF. CDR3 nucleotides: TGTGCCAGCAGCTTAGCGCCCGGGACAATCTACGAGCAGTACTTC. Complete variable domain (other parts from reference TRBV7-9 and TRBJ2-7): DTGVSQNPRHKITKRGQNVTFRCDPISEHNRLYWYRQTLGQGPEFLTYFQNEAQLEKSRLLSDRFSAERPKGSFSTLEIQRTEQGDSAMYLCASSLAPGTIYEQYFGPGTRLTVT.

This clone came up a few times. The chain recombines TRBV2 with TRBJ1-2, with 7 nucleotides matching TRBD1. This CDR3 region has 14 residues. Germline CDR1 is SNHLY and CDR2 is FYNNEI. Trimming removed 2 bases from V and 8 bases from J; junction bases left unmatched: 8. The CDR3 nucleotides read TGTGCCAGCAGTGAACCAACAGGGGCGGGCGGCTACACCTTC. This gives the protein CASSEPTGAGGYTF.

The CDR3 is CASRRTGDNYGYTF. The CDR3 nucleotides read TGTGCCAGCAGGAGGACAGGGGATAACTATGGCTACACCTTC. This chain joins TRBV27 and TRBJ1-2; 9 bases map to TRBD1. J lost 1 base, V lost 6 bases, and 3 bases had no gene match. The CDR3 loop spans 14 amino acids. Germline V gene sequence: CDR1 MNHEY, CDR2 SMNVEV (reference sequence).

The genes are TRBV12-2 and TRBJ2-2; no check of the table's D call, TRBD2, against the DNA was made. TRBV12-2 is a pseudogene. The CDR3 has 21 amino acids. This CDR3 is CASRLVRGLGLGLKNTGELFF. The DNA of the CDR3 is TGTGCAAGTCGCTTAGTTAGGGGACTGGGGTTGGGGTTAAAGAACACCGGGGAGCTGTTTTTT.

This clone was detected only a few times. This sequence joins TRBV7-9 and TRBJ2-1; TRBD2 matches at 11 bases. CDR3 length equals 16 residues. In germline, CDR1 is SEHNR, CDR2 FQNEAQ (reference sequence). The ends lost 1 base at V and 9 bases at J; junction bases unmatched: 8. CDR3 nucleotides: TGTGCCAGCAGCTTAGGACTAGCGGGGAGGGATAGTGAGCAGTTCTTC. Protein product: CASSLGLAGRDSEQFF.

This sequence joins TRBV14 and TRBJ2-3; 8 bases fit TRBD1. V was clipped by 2 bases and J by 9 bases; unmatched bases: 4. The CDR3 has 13 amino acids. The germline gives CDR1 SGHDN, CDR2 FVKESK. In DNA, the CDR3 is TGTGCCAGCAGCCAATCGACAGGGGACACGCAGTATTTT. The encoded protein is CASSQSTGDTQYF. Based on the CDR3 plus reference TRBV14 and TRBJ2-3, the full variable domain is EAGVTQFPSHSVIEKGQTVTLRCDPISGHDNLYWYRRVMGKEIKFLLHFVKESKQDESGMPNNRFLAERTGGTYSTLKVQPAELEDSGVYFCASSQSTGDTQYFGPGTRLTVL.

The chain combines TRBV4-2 with TRBJ1-5, with D possibly TRBD1 on 5 matching bases. The germline V gene encodes CDR1 LGHNA and CDR2 YNFKEQ. The CDR3 consists of 16 residues. Between the trimmed V and J ends, which lost 1 base and 1 base, there was a span of 11 bases. The CDR3 coding sequence is TGTGCCAGCAGCCAAGCGCAGGGTAGAAGCAATCAGCCCCAGCATTTT. Its protein product is CASSQAQGRSNQPQHF.